This TCR beta chain originates from a study of CD8 T cells in ankylosing spondylitis. The length of the CDR3 is 14 residues. Germline V gives CDR1 MDHEN, CDR2 SYDVKM. J gave up 3 bases and V 9 bases, and 11 bases lay outside the gene matches. Using its own MiXCR run on the 5' RACE reads, TCRdb lists one record per CDR3 protein. Of some 200,000 distinct CDR3 sequences listed, around 24% are singletons. Of note for this clonotype: The antigen remains undetermined.

Study-wide results and limits: Those disease-linked clones were CD8+; they were also relatively rare in peripheral blood. A TCR beta motif of 8 or 9 highly homologous variants appeared characteristic of ankylosing spondylitis blood.

The sequenced sample was blood, either unsorted or a sorted T cell fraction (not recorded which). The V and J genes are TRBV28 and TRBJ2-7; 7 bases align to TRBD1. The clonotype was recovered from a male donor with ankylosing spondylitis or in good health (not recorded which). CDR3: CARGPGTENYEQYF. CDR3 sequence (DNA): TGTGCCAGGGGCCCTGGGACAGAGAACTACGAGCAGTACTTC.